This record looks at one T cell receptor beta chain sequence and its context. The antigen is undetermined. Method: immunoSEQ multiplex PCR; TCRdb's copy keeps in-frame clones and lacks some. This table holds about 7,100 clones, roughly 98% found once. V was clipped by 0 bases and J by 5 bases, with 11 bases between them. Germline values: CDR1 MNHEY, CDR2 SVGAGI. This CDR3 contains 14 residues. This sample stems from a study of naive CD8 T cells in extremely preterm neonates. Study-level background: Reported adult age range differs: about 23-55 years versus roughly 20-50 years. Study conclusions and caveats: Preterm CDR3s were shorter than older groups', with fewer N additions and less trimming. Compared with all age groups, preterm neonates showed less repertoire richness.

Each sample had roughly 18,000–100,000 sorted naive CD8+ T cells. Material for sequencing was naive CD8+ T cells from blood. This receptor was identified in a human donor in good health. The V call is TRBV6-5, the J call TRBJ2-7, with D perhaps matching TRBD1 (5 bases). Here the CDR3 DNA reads TGTGCCAGCAGTTACTCTGGGTCAGGGAACGAGCAGTACTTC. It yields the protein CASSYSGSGNEQYF.